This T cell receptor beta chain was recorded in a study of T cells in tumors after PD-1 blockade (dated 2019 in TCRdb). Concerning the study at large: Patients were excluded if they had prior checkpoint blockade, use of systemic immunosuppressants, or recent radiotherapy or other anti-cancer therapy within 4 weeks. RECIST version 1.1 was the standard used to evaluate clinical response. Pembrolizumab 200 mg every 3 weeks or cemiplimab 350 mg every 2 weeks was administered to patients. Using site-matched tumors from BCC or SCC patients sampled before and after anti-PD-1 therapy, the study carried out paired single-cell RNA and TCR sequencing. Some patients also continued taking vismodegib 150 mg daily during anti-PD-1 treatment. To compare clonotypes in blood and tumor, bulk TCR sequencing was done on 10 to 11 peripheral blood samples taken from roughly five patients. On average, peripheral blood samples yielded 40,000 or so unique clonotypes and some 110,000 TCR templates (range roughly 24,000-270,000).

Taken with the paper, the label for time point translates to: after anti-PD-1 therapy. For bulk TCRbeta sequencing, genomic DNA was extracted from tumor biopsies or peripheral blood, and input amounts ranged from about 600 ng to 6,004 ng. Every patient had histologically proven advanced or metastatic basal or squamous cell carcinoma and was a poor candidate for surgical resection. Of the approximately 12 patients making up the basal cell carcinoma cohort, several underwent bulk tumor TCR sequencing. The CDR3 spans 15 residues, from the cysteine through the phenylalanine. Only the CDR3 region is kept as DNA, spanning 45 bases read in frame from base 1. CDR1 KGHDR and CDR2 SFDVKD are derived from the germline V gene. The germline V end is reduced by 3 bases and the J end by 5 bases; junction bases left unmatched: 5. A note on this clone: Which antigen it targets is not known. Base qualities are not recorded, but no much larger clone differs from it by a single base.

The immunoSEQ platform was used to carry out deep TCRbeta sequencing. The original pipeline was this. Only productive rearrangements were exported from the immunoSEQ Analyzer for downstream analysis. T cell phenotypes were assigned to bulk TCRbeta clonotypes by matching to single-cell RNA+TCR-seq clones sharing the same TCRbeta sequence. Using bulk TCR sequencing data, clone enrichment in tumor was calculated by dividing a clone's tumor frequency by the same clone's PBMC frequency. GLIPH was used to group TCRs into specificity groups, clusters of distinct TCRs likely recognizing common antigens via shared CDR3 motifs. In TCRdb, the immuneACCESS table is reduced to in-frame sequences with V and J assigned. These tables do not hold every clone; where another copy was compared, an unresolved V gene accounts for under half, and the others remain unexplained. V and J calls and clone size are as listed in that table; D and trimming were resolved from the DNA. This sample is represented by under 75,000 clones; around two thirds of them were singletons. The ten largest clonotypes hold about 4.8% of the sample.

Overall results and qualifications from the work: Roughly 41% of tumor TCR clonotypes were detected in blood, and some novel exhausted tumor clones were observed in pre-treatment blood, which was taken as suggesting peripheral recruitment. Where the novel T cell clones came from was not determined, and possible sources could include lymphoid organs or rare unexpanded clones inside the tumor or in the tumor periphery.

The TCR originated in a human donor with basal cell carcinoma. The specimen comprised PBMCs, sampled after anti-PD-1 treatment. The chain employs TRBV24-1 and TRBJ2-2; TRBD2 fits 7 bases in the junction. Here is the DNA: TGTGCCACCAGTGATACTAGCGTGAGGACCGGGGAGCTGTTTTTT. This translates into CATSDTSVRTGELFF.